The entry below gives a single TCR beta chain sequence along with its context. Antigen specificity is unknown. The data were obtained in a study of T cells after yellow fever vaccination. Study-wide results and caveats: Reappearance after the booster was seen for most primary-vaccination clones, at 95% to 96% CD4 and roughly 90% CD8.

5'RACE template switching generated TCR cDNA, adding a universal primer site and UMIs. One entry per CDR3 protein results from TCRdb running MiXCR on the 5' RACE reads. The sample contains about 350,000 distinct CDR3 sequences, around 10% of which appear only once. The material was PBMCs, obtained on the day of the first yellow fever vaccination. This receptor was identified in a man between 18 and 35 years old who received the YFV17D yellow fever vaccine.

The CDR3 loop reads CASSFNILAGSTGELFF. Here the CDR3 DNA reads TGCGCCAGCAGCTTCAACATACTAGCGGGGAGCACCGGGGAGCTGTTTTTT. The V and J genes are TRBV5-1 and TRBJ2-2; TRBD2 aligns across 10 bases. Germline V gene lookup returns CDR1 SGHRS and CDR2 YFSETQ. V was clipped by 2 bases and J by 4 bases; unmatched bases: 8. This CDR3 comprises 17 residues.